This TCR beta chain was observed in a study of Graves' ophthalmopathy and Graves' hyperthyroidism. General study results and limits: Blood contained most expanded thyroid clonotypes exceeding 0.001 frequency.

The CDR3 totals 8 residues, both ends included. Looked up from germline, CDR1 is SEHNR and CDR2 is FQNEAQ (reference sequence). This clonotype has only one observation. The antigen remains undetermined. A read error is likely, as this CDR3 ends without the conserved phenylalanine or tryptophan. The DNA is left out, because the CDR3 cannot be placed on it with certainty; the CDR3 is given as TCRdb lists it. TCR beta CDR3 amplification used RNA transcripts. First-round RT-PCR used HTBI primers; second-round multiplex PCR followed. TCRdb re-called the multiplex PCR reads with MiXCR, one entry per CDR3 protein. The table shows around 590,000 distinct CDR3 sequences, with under 45% occurring only once. People with hyperthyroidism were aged 18 to 65 and newly diagnosed, under 2 months' duration. A diagnosis was made from clinical symptoms together with serum thyroxine, TRAb, thyroid ultrasound and orbital computed tomography.

The sequence derives from an adult man with Graves' hyperthyroidism. V and J are TRBV7-9 and TRBJ2-5; the D call TRBD1 from the table was never checked on the DNA. What was sequenced was peripheral blood or thyroid tissue (not recorded which). The CDR3: CASSPGQG.